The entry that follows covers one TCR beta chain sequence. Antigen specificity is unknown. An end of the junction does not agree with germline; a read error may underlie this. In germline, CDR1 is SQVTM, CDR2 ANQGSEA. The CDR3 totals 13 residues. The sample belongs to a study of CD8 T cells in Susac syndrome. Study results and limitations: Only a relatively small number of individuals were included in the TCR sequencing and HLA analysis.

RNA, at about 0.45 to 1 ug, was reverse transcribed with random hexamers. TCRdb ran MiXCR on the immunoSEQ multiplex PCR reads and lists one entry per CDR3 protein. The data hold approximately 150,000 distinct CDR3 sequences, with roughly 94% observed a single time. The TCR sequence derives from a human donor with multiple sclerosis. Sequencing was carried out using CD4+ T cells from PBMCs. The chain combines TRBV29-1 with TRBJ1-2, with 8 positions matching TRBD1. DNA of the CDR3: TGCAGCGGCCGAGGACAGGGTGGCAGAGCTATTTCCTTC. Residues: CSGRGQGGRAISF.